This is a list of T cell receptor beta chains from one sample in a study of blood T cell repertoires in COVID-19. The data were produced by immunoSEQ multiplex PCR, yet TCRdb's version contains in-frame clones alone and is incomplete. The repertoire includes roughly 71,000 clones, almost 85% of them detected once, and 8% to 9% sits in the top ten. What was sequenced was peripheral blood. All receptors come from a man aged 50 to 60 with active COVID-19. Each CDR3 is given with its conserved first and last residue. The D gene is left open where the match is weak. Clone size appears in some rows only: once, few, many, or a class for an expanded clone.

V gene,D gene,clone size,J gene,CDR3 protein,CDR3 DNA
TRBV19,TRBD1,NA,TRBJ2-2,CASSVGRRTGDTGELFF,TGTGCCAGTAGTGTCGGTAGGAGGACAGGGGACACCGGGGAGCTGTTTTTT
TRBV6-5,NA,NA,TRBJ1-2,CASSYPGVGGPGGYTF,TGTGCCAGCAGTTACCCGGGGGTCGGGGGGCCGGGCGGCTACACCTTC
TRBV2,TRBD1,NA,TRBJ1-5,CASSVDRGNQPQHF,TGTGCCAGCAGTGTGGACAGGGGCAATCAGCCCCAGCATTTT
TRBV6-5,TRBD1,NA,TRBJ2-7,CASSQRQGRHEQYF,TGTGCCAGCAGTCAACGACAGGGCAGGCACGAGCAGTACTTC
TRBV4-1,NA,once,TRBJ1-2,CASSHTRDTYYGYTF,TGCGCCAGCAGCCATACCCGGGACACCTACTATGGCTACACCTTC
TRBV7-9,NA,NA,TRBJ1-4,CASSLRGEYEKLFF,TGTGCCAGCAGCTTACGGGGAGAATACGAAAAACTGTTTTTT
TRBV5-1,TRBD1,NA,TRBJ2-7,CASSAGTGELEQYF,TGCGCCAGCAGCGCCGGGACAGGGGAGCTCGAGCAGTACTTC
TRBV28,NA,NA,TRBJ1-6,CASSLRTDSGGSLNSPLHF,TGTGCCAGCAGTTTACGCACGGACTCGGGGGGGTCCCTTAATTCACCCCTCCACTTT
TRBV3-1/TRBV3-2,TRBD1,NA,TRBJ1-1,CASSQGRGQGRYAFF,TGTGCCAGCAGCCAAGGAAGGGGACAGGGGAGATACGCTTTCTTT
TRBV5-1,NA,NA,TRBJ1-3,CASSLAITGSGNTIYF,TGCGCCAGCAGCTTGGCTATTACAGGCTCTGGAAACACCATATATTTT
TRBV9,NA,NA,TRBJ1-6,CASSPGQGWNSPLHF,TGTGCCAGCAGCCCAGGTCAGGGGTGGAATTCACCCCTCCACTTT
TRBV6-2/TRBV6-3,NA,NA,TRBJ2-5,CASSLTGVETQYF,TGTGCCAGCAGTTTAACGGGAGTGGAGACCCAGTACTTC
TRBV5-1,NA,NA,TRBJ2-7,CASSLLGGTHEQYF,TGCGCCAGCAGCTTGTTGGGCGGGACCCACGAGCAGTACTTC
TRBV18,NA,NA,TRBJ2-6,CASSPASQGSGANVLTF,TGTGCCAGCTCACCGGCTAGCCAAGGGTCTGGGGCCAACGTCCTGACTTTC
TRBV29-1,TRBD1,NA,TRBJ1-2,CSVLLRDSYGYTF,TGCAGCGTTCTACTCCGGGACAGCTATGGCTACACCTTC
TRBV19,TRBD1,NA,TRBJ1-1,CASRTSGGGNTEAFF,TGTGCCAGTAGAACTTCAGGGGGCGGGAACACTGAAGCTTTCTTT
TRBV6-4,NA,NA,TRBJ1-2,CASSDENHSNGYTF,TGTGCCAGCAGTGACGAGAACCATAGTAATGGCTACACCTTC
TRBV19,NA,NA,TRBJ2-1,CASSPPLDGSYNEQFF,TGTGCCAGTAGTCCCCCCCTAGACGGATCCTACAATGAGCAGTTCTTC
TRBV4-1,NA,NA,TRBJ1-1,CASSQEGAGNTEAFF,TGCGCCAGCAGCCAAGAGGGCGCGGGGAACACTGAAGCTTTCTTT
TRBV11-3,TRBD2,NA,TRBJ2-1,CASSLAGTSGVDEQFF,TGTGCCAGCAGCCTAGCCGGGACTAGCGGGGTGGATGAGCAGTTCTTC
TRBV19,TRBD2,NA,TRBJ2-1,CASSSGLADQFF,TGTGCCAGTAGTTCGGGACTAGCGGATCAGTTCTTC
TRBV3-1/TRBV3-2,NA,once,TRBJ2-2,CASSPRPRGSYTGELFF,TGTGCCAGCAGCCCCCGCCCCCGGGGGTCCTACACCGGGGAGCTGTTTTTT
TRBV4-2,NA,few,TRBJ1-3,CASSHEASSGNTIYF,TGTGCCAGCAGCCACGAGGCGAGCTCTGGAAACACCATATATTTT
TRBV5-1,TRBD1,medium-sized,TRBJ2-7,CASRGQSTYEQYF,TGCGCCAGCCGGGGACAGTCCACCTACGAGCAGTACTTC
TRBV10-1,NA,few,TRBJ1-5,CASSPGYQPQHF,TGCGCCAGCAGCCCAGGTTATCAGCCCCAGCATTTT
TRBV7-9,TRBD1,NA,TRBJ1-2,CASSWDRERYTF,TGTGCCAGCAGTTGGGACAGGGAAAGATACACCTTC
TRBV11-2,NA,NA,TRBJ2-7,CASSPWRIGDEQYF,TGTGCCAGCAGCCCGTGGAGGATCGGCGACGAGCAGTACTTC
TRBV5-1,TRBD1,NA,TRBJ1-4,CASSPRTGGEKLFF,TGCGCCAGCAGCCCCCGGACAGGAGGTGAAAAACTGTTTTTT
TRBV6-6,NA,NA,TRBJ2-1,CASSYLPGNNEQFF,TGTGCCAGCAGTTACCTTCCGGGGAACAATGAGCAGTTCTTC
TRBV2,NA,NA,TRBJ2-2,CASSEQGRNTGELFF,TGTGCCAGCAGTGAACAGGGCCGGAACACCGGGGAGCTGTTTTTT
TRBV6-5,TRBD2,NA,TRBJ2-1,CASSSGRYNEQFF,TGTGCCAGTTCTAGCGGGAGATACAATGAGCAGTTCTTC
TRBV4-2,TRBD2,NA,TRBJ2-7,CASSQVLGGGRHEQYF,TGTGCCAGCAGCCAAGTGTTGGGGGGAGGGCGTCACGAGCAGTACTTC
TRBV7-6,TRBD2,NA,TRBJ2-7,CASSLGGVGSYEQYF,TGTGCCAGCAGCCTCGGGGGGGTCGGCTCCTACGAGCAGTACTTC
TRBV18,NA,NA,TRBJ2-3,CASSPWAGVTTDTQYF,TGTGCCAGCTCACCGTGGGCAGGGGTGACCACAGATACGCAGTATTTT
TRBV4-3,TRBD1,NA,TRBJ1-3,CASSQETGGYGNTIYF,TGCGCCAGCAGCCAGGAGACAGGGGGCTATGGAAACACCATATATTTT
TRBV28,NA,NA,TRBJ2-5,CASETQGRGSQETQYF,TGTGCCAGCGAAACACAGGGCCGGGGATCCCAAGAGACCCAGTACTTC
TRBV3-1/TRBV3-2,TRBD1,NA,TRBJ1-6,CASTTGTGISPLHF,TGTGCCAGCACCACCGGGACAGGGATTTCACCCCTCCACTTT
TRBV19,NA,NA,TRBJ1-1,CASSITPGTEGAFF,TGTGCCAGTAGTATCACCCCGGGCACCGAGGGAGCTTTCTTT